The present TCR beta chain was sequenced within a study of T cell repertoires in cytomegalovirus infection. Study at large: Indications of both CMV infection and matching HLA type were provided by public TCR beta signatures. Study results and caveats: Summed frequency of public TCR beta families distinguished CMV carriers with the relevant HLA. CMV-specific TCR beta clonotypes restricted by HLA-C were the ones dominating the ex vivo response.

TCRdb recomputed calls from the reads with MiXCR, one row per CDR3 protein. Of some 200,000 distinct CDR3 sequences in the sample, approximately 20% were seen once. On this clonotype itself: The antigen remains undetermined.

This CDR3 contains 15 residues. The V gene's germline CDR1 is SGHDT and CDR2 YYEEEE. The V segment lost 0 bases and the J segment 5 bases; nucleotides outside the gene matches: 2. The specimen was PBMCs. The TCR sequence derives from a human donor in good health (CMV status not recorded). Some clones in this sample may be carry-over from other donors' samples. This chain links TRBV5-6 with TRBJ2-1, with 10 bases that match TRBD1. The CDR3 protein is CASSLGGTGDNEQFF. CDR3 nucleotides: TGTGCCAGCAGCTTGGGGGGGACAGGGGACAATGAGCAGTTCTTC.